This is a list of T cell receptor beta chains from one sample in a study of beta chain features in type 1 diabetes. Generated by immunoSEQ multiplex PCR, the TCRdb table keeps only in-frame clones and is missing some. The table has 200,000 to 250,000 clones, roughly two thirds seen once. The sequenced sample was naive CD4+ T cells from blood. The receptors stem from a man aged 25 to 45 in good health. Both conserved end residues are part of each CDR3. D genes are given only for firm matches. Size is stated for part of the rows, as once, few or many counts, or as a class when the clone is expanded.

TGTGCCAGCAGCGTCCGTTACACCGGGGAGCTGTTTTTT	CASSVRYTGELFF	-	TRBV9	TRBJ2-2	-	13
TGTGCCTGGAGTCCTTCGGTCGGCGGGAGGGGAGGCACAGATACGCAGTATTTT	CAWSPSVGGRGGTDTQYF	TRBD2	TRBV30	TRBJ2-3	-	18
TGCAGCGTTGTAAGGGTAGGTGGCGAGCAGTACTTC	CSVVRVGGEQYF	-	TRBV29-1	TRBJ2-7	-	12
TGTGCCACCAACGGTAAACTGAACACTGAAGCTTTCTTT	CATNGKLNTEAFF	-	TRBV7-9	TRBJ1-1	-	13
TGTGCCAGCAGTACGGGACAAACTGGCCAAGAGACCCAGTACTTC	CASSTGQTGQETQYF	-	TRBV2	TRBJ2-5	-	15
TGTGCCAGCAGCTTGTTAGGGGACCAAGAGACCCAGTACTTC	CASSLLGDQETQYF	-	TRBV5-4	TRBJ2-5	-	14
TGTGCCAGCAGGAAAAGCGGGATCCAAGAGACCCAGTACTTC	CASRKSGIQETQYF	TRBD2	TRBV11-2	TRBJ2-5	-	14
TGTGCCTGGAGTGGGACAGCATATGGCTACACCTTC	CAWSGTAYGYTF	-	TRBV30	TRBJ1-2	-	12
TGTGCCAGCAGCTTAGCTGACAGGACCTACGAGCAGTACTTC	CASSLADRTYEQYF	-	TRBV7-2	TRBJ2-7	few	14
TGTGCCAGCAGCCTGACTAGCGGGACCACAGATACGCAGTATTTT	CASSLTSGTTDTQYF	TRBD2	TRBV5-4	TRBJ2-3	-	15
TGTGCCAGCAGCCGCCCACAGGGGTACGAGACCCAGTACTTC	CASSRPQGYETQYF	TRBD1	TRBV14	TRBJ2-5	-	14
TGCGCCAGCAGCCAAGATAGGGACAGGGGCTCCTACGAGCAGTACTTC	CASSQDRDRGSYEQYF	TRBD1	TRBV4-3	TRBJ2-7	-	16
TGCAGCGTTGAAGAGAGGGCCGCCACAGATACGCAGTATTTT	CSVEERAATDTQYF	-	TRBV29-1	TRBJ2-3	once	14
TGTGCCAGCAGCCAAGACCTATCTACGCAGTATTTT	CASSQDLSTQYF	-	TRBV14	TRBJ2-3	-	12
TGTGCCAGCAGCGTAGTCTTAGCGGGGGCCCCGGCCCAGTACTTC	CASSVVLAGAPAQYF	TRBD2	TRBV9	TRBJ2-5	-	15
TGTGCCTGGAGGGATACAGATACGCAGTATTTT	CAWRDTDTQYF	-	TRBV30	TRBJ2-3	few	11
TGTGCCAGCAGCCAGAACCAAGAGACCCAGTACTTC	CASSQNQETQYF	-	TRBV6-6	TRBJ2-5	-	12
TGTGCCAGCAGCTTACTCGGGAGGGAGGATACGCAGTATTTT	CASSLLGREDTQYF	TRBD2	TRBV7-2	TRBJ2-3	-	14
TGCAGCGTTTATTCAAGCGTCGATGAAGCTTTCTTT	CSVYSSVDEAFF	-	TRBV29-1	TRBJ1-1	-	12
TGTGCCAGCACCCCGGGAAACAACCCCTCAGATACGCAGTATTTT	CASTPGNNPSDTQYF	-	TRBV6-5	TRBJ2-3	few	15
TGTGCCAGCAGTGTGTTGACAGGGGGTGACTCCTACGAGCAGTACTTC	CASSVLTGGDSYEQYF	TRBD1	TRBV6-1	TRBJ2-7	-	16
TGTGCCAGCAGCTTGACCGCTTCTTGGGTTTCGTATTTT	CASSLTASWVSYF	-	TRBV7-9	TRBJ2-3	few	13
TGTGCCTGGAGTGTACGCCCTAGCGGGACCGGCGGGGAGCTGTTTTTT	CAWSVRPSGTGGELFF	TRBD2	TRBV30	TRBJ2-2	-	16
TGTGCCAGCAGCCCCGGGGGAAGCGGGAGAACCTACGAGCAGTACTTC	CASSPGGSGRTYEQYF	TRBD2	TRBV5-4	TRBJ2-7	-	16